The 20 T cell receptor beta chains in this list originate from one sample, sequenced in a study of CD8+ T cells in alopecia areata. Isolated RNA was reverse transcribed into cDNA used as the sequencing template. TCRdb's copy holds only in-frame clones and misses some; the assay was immunoSEQ multiplex PCR. The table has about 97,000 clones, 41% seen once. The sequenced sample consisted of CD4+ T cells sorted from blood. The receptors come from a human donor with alopecia areata.

This chain joins TRBV6-6 and TRBJ2-5, with 12 bases lining up with TRBD1. Germline V lookup: CDR1 MNHNY, CDR2 SVGAGI (reference sequence). The trim removed 6 bases at V and 5 bases at J, leaving 10 bases unmatched. The CDR3 extends over 16 amino acids. The DNA for the CDR3 is TGTGCCAGCAGCGAAACCTGGGACAGGGGGCTCGAGACCCAGTACTTC. Its protein product is CASSETWDRGLETQYF.

This CDR3 is CASSLGVVETQYF. CDR3 nucleotide sequence: TGTGCCAGCAGCTTAGGCGTAGTAGAGACCCAGTACTTC. The chain joins TRBV7-2 to TRBJ2-5; D gene unclear. Germline V gene lookup returns CDR1 SGHTA and CDR2 FQGNSA. The CDR3 is 13 amino acids. V dropped 1 base and J dropped 4 bases, with 7 bases sitting between them.

The chain has TRBV4-2 and TRBJ2-4, with D possibly TRBD2 on 6 matching bases. Looked up from germline, CDR1 is LGHNA and CDR2 is YNFKEQ. The ends were cut back, 3 bases at V and 0 bases at J, with 9 bases in the middle. This CDR3 is built from 15 residues. The CDR3 DNA sequence: TGTGCCAGCAGCCAGGGGAGGATAGCCAAAAACATTCAGTACTTC. The encoded protein is CASSQGRIAKNIQYF.

The V and J genes are TRBV30 and TRBJ1-1; 8 bases are shared with TRBD1. Germline V gene lookup returns CDR1 GTSNPN and CDR2 SVGIG (reference sequence). The ends lost 0 bases at V and 8 bases at J; junction bases unmatched: 17. The CDR3 runs to 17 residues. The CDR3 loop is CAWSVEGTGTGYREAFF. CDR3 DNA sequence: TGTGCCTGGAGTGTAGAGGGGACCGGGACAGGTTACAGGGAAGCTTTCTTT.

This clone came up a few times. The CDR3: CASSHLYEQYF. The DNA of the CDR3 is TGTGCCAGCAGCCACCTATACGAGCAGTACTTC. This sequence joins TRBV14 and TRBJ2-7; no definite D call. Germline V gene lookup returns CDR1 SGHDN and CDR2 FVKESK. The CDR3 runs to 11 residues. The V end lost 3 bases, the J end lost 4 bases, and 4 bases lay between the germline ends.

This clone was seen a few times. J is TRBJ2-7 and V is TRBV29-1, with 9 nucleotides matching TRBD1. V shed 3 bases and J 5 bases; nucleotides not matched to a gene: 2. Per germline, CDR1 SQVTM and CDR2 ANQGSEA. The CDR3 length is 12 residues. The CDR3 loop reads CSVEGQGHEQYF. Here the CDR3 DNA reads TGCAGCGTTGAGGGACAGGGCCACGAGCAGTACTTC.

V gene TRBV15 combines with J gene TRBJ2-7; tentative D call: TRBD1 (6 bases). The CDR3 extends over 16 amino acids. V lost 1 base and J 6 bases, leaving 19 bases between the germline ends. The germline V gene encodes CDR1 LNHNV and CDR2 YYDKDF (reference sequence). CDR3: CATSRGGHRVFGEQYF. The CDR3 coding sequence is TGTGCCACCAGCAGAGGCGGACACAGGGTATTCGGCGAGCAGTACTTC. Combining the CDR3 with reference TRBV15 and TRBJ2-7 gives the whole variable domain DAMVIQNPRYQVTQFGKPVTLSCSQTLNHNVMYWYQQKSSQAPKLLFHYYDKDFNNEADTPDNFQSRRPNTSFCFLDIRSPGLGDTAMYLCATSRGGHRVFGEQYFGPGTRLTVT.

This clone occurred a few times. The genes are TRBV2 and TRBJ2-5; D ambiguous. Germline loops: CDR1 SNHLY, CDR2 FYNNEI. This CDR3 is built from 12 residues. V lost 7 bases, J lost 0 bases, and 6 bases lay in between. Here the CDR3 reads CASKENQETQYF. In nucleotides, the CDR3 is TGTGCCAGCAAGGAAAACCAAGAGACCCAGTACTTC.

The chain has TRBV7-9 and TRBJ1-1; the D is unclear. The V gene's germline CDR1 is SEHNR and CDR2 FQNEAQ (reference sequence). CDR3 length equals 13 residues. Trimming left V 6 bases short and J 2 bases short, with 10 bases between. As DNA, the CDR3 is TGTGCCAGCAGGTCCGGGGTCAACACTGAAGCTTTCTTT. Its translation is CASRSGVNTEAFF.

The J gene is TRBJ2-1, the V gene TRBV11-2; D remains ambiguous. This CDR3 comprises 16 residues. The V end was cut by 4 bases, the J end by 0 bases, with 13 bases between. Germline CDR1 reads SGHAT; CDR2 reads FQNNGV. The CDR3, as DNA: TGTGCCAGCAGCTCTGATATGCCCAGCTCCTACAATGAGCAGTTCTTC. Amino acid sequence: CASSSDMPSSYNEQFF.

The chain has TRBV5-1 and TRBJ1-5; D is unresolved. Germline values: CDR1 SGHRS, CDR2 YFSETQ. V lost 1 base and J lost 5, with 10 bases in between. CDR3 length: 14 amino acids. The DNA of the CDR3 is TGCGCCAGCAGCTTGTTCCCGGGCGATCAGCCCCAGCATTTT. This encodes CASSLFPGDQPQHF.

This chain joins TRBV7-9 and TRBJ2-6; 14 bases line up with TRBD2. The germline V gene has CDR1 SEHNR and CDR2 FQNEAQ (reference sequence). CDR3 length: 17 amino acids. V lost 8 bases and J lost 2; bases outside the gene matches: 5. Here the CDR3 reads CASLKGLAGAGANVLTF. The CDR3 nucleotides read TGTGCCAGCCTTAAGGGACTAGCGGGAGCTGGGGCCAACGTCCTGACTTTC.

The V and J genes are TRBV28 and TRBJ2-3, with 12 nucleotides matching TRBD2. Germline V gene sequence: CDR1 MDHEN, CDR2 SYDVKM. After removal of 3 bases from V and 4 bases from J, the junction contained 11 bases not matched to a gene. The CDR3 has 18 amino acids. CDR3 residues: CASSFATSGRPLADTQYF. In DNA, the CDR3 is TGTGCCAGCAGTTTTGCCACTAGCGGGAGGCCCCTCGCAGATACGCAGTATTTT.

This clone was found a few times. This CDR3 reads CASQPTGETNEKLFF. Written as DNA, the CDR3 is TGTGCCAGCCAACCCACAGGGGAAACTAATGAAAAACTGTTTTTT. The chain joins TRBV28 to TRBJ1-4; TRBD1 matches at 7 bases. This CDR3 has 15 amino acids. V shed 8 bases, J shed 1 base, and the junction held 7 bases outside the gene matches. From germline, CDR1 is MDHEN and CDR2 SYDVKM.

V is TRBV28 and J is TRBJ2-1; unclear D gene. Germline CDR1 is MDHEN and CDR2 is SYDVKM. The CDR3 extends over 14 amino acids. V was pared by 10 bases and J by 9 bases, with 22 bases between. The CDR3, as DNA: TGTGCCACTCTAGACTCGGCACAATTAGGTGAGCAGTTCTTC. This codes for CATLDSAQLGEQFF.

V gene TRBV9 combines with J gene TRBJ2-7; 9 positions agree with TRBD1. The germline CDR1 and CDR2 sequences are SGDLS and YYNGEE. The CDR3 covers 16 residues. V shed 3 bases, J shed 3 bases, and the junction held 10 bases outside the gene matches. The CDR3 nucleotides are TGTGCCAGCAGCGCCACAGGGGGCGTTACGAACTACGAGCAGTACTTC. Residues: CASSATGGVTNYEQYF.

The CDR3 DNA sequence: TGTGCCAGCAGCTTAGAGGTGGGGCCGCAGTATTTT. Protein sequence: CASSLEVGPQYF. This chain uses TRBV7-2 with TRBJ2-3, with a weak D call TRBD1 (5 bases). Per germline, CDR1 SGHTA and CDR2 FQGNSA. The germline V and J ends were trimmed by 1 base and 10 bases, with 9 bases remaining between them. The CDR3 is 12 amino acids.

This rearrangement joins TRBV29-1 to TRBJ2-3; TRBD1 matches at 8 bases. This CDR3 has 12 residues. V lost 5 bases and J lost 6; bases outside the gene matches: 4. Per the germline V gene, CDR1 is SQVTM and CDR2 is ANQGSEA. The CDR3 loop is CSVRRDRDTQYF. As DNA, the CDR3 is TGCAGCGTTCGCCGGGACAGGGATACGCAGTATTTT.

This clone came up a few times. The gene calls are TRBV30 and TRBJ2-5; D possibly corresponds to TRBD1 (5 bases). CDR3 length: 13 residues. Germline V gives CDR1 GTSNPN, CDR2 SVGIG (reference sequence). V was trimmed by 4 bases and J by 1 base, leaving 10 bases between them. As DNA, the CDR3 is TGTGCCTGGAACCAGGGAACCCAAGAGACCCAGTACTTC. It codes for CAWNQGTQETQYF.

This chain joins TRBV5-1 and TRBJ2-6; D is perhaps TRBD1 (5 bases). In germline, CDR1 is SGHRS, CDR2 YFSETQ. V was shortened by 1 base and J by 0 bases, with 17 bases between the two germline ends. There are 19 residues in the CDR3. The CDR3 loop is CASSLSKGALNSGANVLTF. The CDR3 DNA reads as TGCGCCAGCAGCTTGTCGAAAGGGGCCCTAAACTCTGGGGCCAACGTCCTGACTTTC.